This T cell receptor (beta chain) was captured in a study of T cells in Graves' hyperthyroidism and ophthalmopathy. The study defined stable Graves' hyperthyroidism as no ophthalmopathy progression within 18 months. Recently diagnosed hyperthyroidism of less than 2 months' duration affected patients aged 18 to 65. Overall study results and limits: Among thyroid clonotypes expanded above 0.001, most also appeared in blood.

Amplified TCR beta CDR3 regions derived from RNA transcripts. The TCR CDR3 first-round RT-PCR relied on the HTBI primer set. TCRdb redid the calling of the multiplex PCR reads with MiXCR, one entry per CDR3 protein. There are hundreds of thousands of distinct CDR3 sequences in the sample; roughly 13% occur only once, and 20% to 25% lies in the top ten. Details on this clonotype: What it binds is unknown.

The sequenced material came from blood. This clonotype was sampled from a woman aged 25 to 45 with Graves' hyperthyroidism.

The CDR3 region is CASSQEGLADYEQYF. DNA for the CDR3: TGCGCCAGCAGCCAAGAGGGGCTAGCGGACTACGAGCAGTACTTC. V usage is TRBV4-3 and J usage is TRBJ2-7; 7 bases line up with TRBD2. Germline V lookup: CDR1 LGHNA, CDR2 YSLEER. Trimming removed 0 bases from V and 3 bases from J; junction bases left unmatched: 5. CDR3 size: 15 residues.